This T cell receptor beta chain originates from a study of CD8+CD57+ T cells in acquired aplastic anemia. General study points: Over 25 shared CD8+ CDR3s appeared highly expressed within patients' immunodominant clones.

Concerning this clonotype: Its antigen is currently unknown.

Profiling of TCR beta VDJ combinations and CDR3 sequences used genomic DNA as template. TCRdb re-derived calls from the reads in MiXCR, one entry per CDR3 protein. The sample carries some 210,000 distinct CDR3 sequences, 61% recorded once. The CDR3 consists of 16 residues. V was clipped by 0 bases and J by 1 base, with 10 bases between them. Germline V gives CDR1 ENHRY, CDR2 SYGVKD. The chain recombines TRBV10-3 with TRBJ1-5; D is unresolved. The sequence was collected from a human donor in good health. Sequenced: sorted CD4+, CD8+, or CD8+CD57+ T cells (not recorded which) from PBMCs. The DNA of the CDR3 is TGTGCCATCAGTGAGTCAACACCCACCAGCAATCAGCCCCAGCATTTT. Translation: CAISESTPTSNQPQHF.